One and the same sample provided the 21 T cell receptor beta chains below, sequenced in a study of blood T cell repertoires in COVID-19. Here immunoSEQ multiplex PCR was the method, and the copy in TCRdb shows in-frame clones only, minus some. This table has about 250,000 clones, 75% to 90% appearing once. Sequencing was done on a sample of PBMCs or T cells enriched from blood (not recorded which). These receptors were collected from a woman under 40 who had recovered from COVID-19.

This clone was counted a single time. The chain carries TRBV4-1 and TRBJ2-7; TRBD1 matches 11 bases. The CDR3 covers 16 residues. The germline V gene encodes CDR1 MGHRA and CDR2 YSYEKL. The junction had 7 bases not matched to a gene; V was cut back by 2 bases and J by 4 bases. CDR3 protein: CASSQQLGTGGYEQYF. The DNA for the CDR3 is TGCGCCAGCAGCCAACAGTTGGGGACAGGGGGTTACGAGCAGTACTTC.

This chain joins TRBV5-4 and TRBJ2-1; 13 nucleotides align to TRBD2. V gave up 2 bases and J gave up 7 bases; unmatched junction bases: 6. Germline V gene data show CDR1 as SGHNT and CDR2 as YYREEE (reference sequence). The length of the CDR3 is 16 residues. CDR3 sequence: CASSFPGTSGVNEQFF. The DNA of the CDR3 is TGTGCCAGCAGCTTTCCTGGGACTAGCGGGGTAAATGAGCAGTTCTTC.

This clone was observed a few times. V usage is TRBV7-8 and J usage is TRBJ2-7; TRBD1 might be the D (6 bases). Deletions cut 1 base from V and 3 bases from J, with 19 bases between. The CDR3 is 17 residues long. CDR1 SGHVS and CDR2 FQNEAQ come from the germline V gene. The CDR3 spells CASSLESRTALSYEQYF. DNA of the CDR3: TGTGCCAGCAGCTTAGAAAGCCGGACAGCGCTAAGCTACGAGCAGTACTTC.

This chain connects TRBV12-3 or TRBV12-4 to TRBJ2-1; D possibly corresponds to TRBD2 (6 bases). The CDR3 spans 12 residues. The V end was cut by 1 base, the J end by 10 bases, with 8 bases between. The CDR3 DNA is TGTGCCAGCAGTTTAGAAGGGAGGGAGCAGTTCTTC. It is translated as CASSLEGREQFF.

This chain uses TRBV9 with TRBJ2-3; the D gene is possibly TRBD2 (6 bases). Trimming left V 0 bases short and J 4 bases short, with 9 bases between. CDR1 and CDR2 (germline): SGDLS, YYNGEE. The CDR3 covers 14 residues. Written as DNA, the CDR3 is TGTGCCAGCAGCGTAGCGGGAGTCCCAGATACGCAGTATTTT. Translated, it gives CASSVAGVPDTQYF.

The V call is TRBV5-4, the J call TRBJ2-3, with TRBD1 as a possible D gene (6 bases). The CDR3 sequence is 14 residues long. Per the germline V gene, CDR1 is SGHNT and CDR2 is YYREEE (reference sequence). Trimming cost V 0 bases and J 1 base, with 6 bases left between them. The CDR3 DNA sequence: TGTGCCAGCAGCTTGGACAGGGGCACAGATACGCAGTATTTT. Residues: CASSLDRGTDTQYF.

The CDR3 nucleotides are TGCAGCGTTGAAGATCTTGAGACAGGGGGCCCAGTACTGTTTTTT. This gives the protein CSVEDLETGGPVLFF. The gene calls are TRBV29-1 and TRBJ1-4; 10 bases match TRBD1. CDR3 length equals 15 residues. Germline CDR1 reads SQVTM; CDR2 reads ANQGSEA. J was trimmed by 13 bases and V by 0 bases; bases with no gene match: 11. The full variable domain, its missing parts supplied by reference TRBV29-1 and TRBJ1-4, is SAVISQKPSRDICQRGTSLTIQCQVDSQVTMMFWYRQQPGQSLTLIATANQGSEATYESGFVIDKFPISRPNLTFSTLTVSNMSPEDSSIYLCSVEDLETGGPVLFFGSGTQLSVL.

V gene TRBV28 combines with J gene TRBJ1-2; D might be TRBD1 (6 bases). Germline loops: CDR1 MDHEN, CDR2 SYDVKM. Trimming cost V 2 bases and J 6 bases, with 16 bases left between them. The CDR3 is 15 amino acids. CDR3 DNA: TGTGCCAGCAGTTTAGCGGCGATTCAGGGGAATGGCTACACCTTC. It translates to CASSLAAIQGNGYTF.

V gene TRBV6-2 or TRBV6-3 combines with J gene TRBJ1-2; a possible D gene is TRBD1 (5 bases). The CDR3 length is 13 residues. Trimming left V 6 bases short and J 5 bases short, with 13 bases between. From germline, CDR1 is MNHEY and CDR2 SVGEGT. The CDR3 DNA reads as TGTGCCAGCAGCCCGCAGGGAACTTATGGCTACACCTTC. This sequence encodes CASSPQGTYGYTF.

This clone was recorded once. The chain is built from TRBV7-3 and TRBJ2-5; 12 nucleotides align to TRBD2. This CDR3 spans 15 amino acids. Germline values: CDR1 SGHTA, CDR2 FQGTGA. V lost 8 bases to trimming and J lost 1 base; unmatched junction nucleotides: 5. The CDR3 nucleotides read TGTGCCAGCTCTAGCGGGAGGGCATTCCAAGAGACCCAGTACTTC. It encodes CASSSGRAFQETQYF.

In the case of this clone: The sample contains more than one DNA sequence encoding this CDR3. The V and J genes are TRBV18 and TRBJ1-2; tentatively, D is TRBD1 (6 bases). Germline-derived CDR1 and CDR2 are KGHSH and LQKENI. The CDR3 extends over 13 amino acids. Trimming left V 4 bases short and J 2 bases short, with 8 bases between. The CDR3 nucleotides read TGTGCCAGCTCACTGGACAGCAACTATGGCTACACCTTC. This codes for CASSLDSNYGYTF.

The chain recombines TRBV19 with TRBJ2-7; 8 bases line up with TRBD1. The ends lost 5 bases at V and 7 bases at J; junction bases unmatched: 16. There are 16 residues in the CDR3. CDR1 and CDR2 from the germline V gene are LNHDA and SQIVND (reference sequence). The CDR3 region has the DNA TGTGCCAGTAGTTCTACCCGCGGGACAGGCCGTCGGGAGCAGTACTTC. It translates to CASSSTRGTGRREQYF.

The sample holds a few counts of this clone. V gene TRBV19 combines with J gene TRBJ2-3; D not certain. Germline lookup yields CDR1 LNHDA and CDR2 SQIVND (reference sequence). The CDR3 contains 14 residues. The V end lost 9 bases, the J end lost 0 bases, and 13 bases lay between the germline ends. The CDR3 DNA reads TGTGCCAGCAGTCTGAGTTCTAGCACAGATACGCAGTATTTT. Its protein is CASSLSSSTDTQYF.

The rearrangement uses TRBV5-8 and TRBJ2-7; maybe TRBD2 (7 bases). V lost 0 bases and J lost 6, with 13 bases in between. The CDR3 loop spans 14 amino acids. Germline V CDR1 and CDR2: SGHTS, YDEGEE. CDR3 bases: TGTGCCAGCAGCTTGGGGGAGGGGGGACGCGAGCAGTACTTC. This sequence encodes CASSLGEGGREQYF.

The V call is TRBV10-3, the J call TRBJ2-7; the D is unclear. V was shortened by 4 bases and J by 5 bases, with 9 bases between the two germline ends. This CDR3 is 12 amino acids long. The germline V gene encodes CDR1 ENHRY and CDR2 SYGVKD. The DNA of the CDR3 is TGTGCCATCAGTGCTTCTAGGAACGAGCAGTACTTC. This sequence encodes CAISASRNEQYF.

The chain links TRBV6-5 to TRBJ2-7; 9 bases agree with TRBD1. The ends lost 6 bases at V and 7 bases at J; junction bases unmatched: 7. Per germline, CDR1 MNHEY and CDR2 SVGAGI. The CDR3 length is 13 residues. CDR3 region: CASRGQGPREQYF. The CDR3, as DNA: TGTGCCAGCAGGGGACAGGGACCTAGGGAGCAGTACTTC.

The table lists this clone with a few counts. The chain joins TRBV28 to TRBJ1-2; D gene ambiguous. CDR3 size: 14 residues. The V and J ends lost 3 bases and 5 bases respectively, with 13 bases between them. CDR1 and CDR2 from the germline V gene are MDHEN and SYDVKM. In nucleotides, the CDR3 is TGTGCCAGCAGTTTCAGACAAGGCCTGTATGGCTACACCTTC. The encoded protein is CASSFRQGLYGYTF.

The chain recombines TRBV29-1 with TRBJ1-2, with TRBD1 matching 7 bases. CDR3 length: 16 residues. J gave up 4 bases and V 1 base, and 12 bases lay outside the gene matches. Germline V gene sequence: CDR1 SQVTM, CDR2 ANQGSEA. The CDR3 sequence: CSVEGGWDSLVYGYTF. CDR3 bases: TGCAGCGTTGAAGGCGGTTGGGACAGTCTTGTCTATGGCTACACCTTC. Full variable domain (rest looked up from reference TRBV29-1 and TRBJ1-2): SAVISQKPSRDICQRGTSLTIQCQVDSQVTMMFWYRQQPGQSLTLIATANQGSEATYESGFVIDKFPISRPNLTFSTLTVSNMSPEDSSIYLCSVEGGWDSLVYGYTFGSGTRLTVV.

V gene TRBV5-6 combines with J gene TRBJ2-5, with D possibly TRBD1 on 7 matching bases. The CDR3 loop spans 17 amino acids. Germline-derived CDR1 and CDR2 are SGHDT and YYEEEE. Deletions cut 4 bases from V and 0 bases from J, with 19 bases between. The CDR3 here is CASSPKGRGVYQETQYF. CDR3 nucleotides: TGTGCCAGCAGCCCTAAAGGCAGGGGGGTGTACCAAGAGACCCAGTACTTC.

The chain combines TRBV6-5 with TRBJ1-4, with a tentative D call TRBD1 (6 bases). The CDR3 sequence is 14 residues long. V was shortened by 6 bases and J by 5 bases, with 13 bases between the two germline ends. The germline gives CDR1 MNHEY, CDR2 SVGAGI. DNA for the CDR3: TGTGCCAGCAGGCCGGGACAAAGGAATGAAAAACTGTTTTTT. Protein product: CASRPGQRNEKLFF.

This chain uses TRBV7-9 with TRBJ2-7; D gene unclear. With 5 bases removed from V and 0 bases from J, the gap between germline ends came to 26 bases. Germline V gene lookup returns CDR1 SEHNR and CDR2 FQNEAQ (reference sequence). This CDR3 spans 19 amino acids. In DNA form, the CDR3 reads TGTGCCAGCAGCCCCCTTGGTGAACATGACCCTTGGAGCTCCTACGAGCAGTACTTC. Amino acid sequence: CASSPLGEHDPWSSYEQYF.